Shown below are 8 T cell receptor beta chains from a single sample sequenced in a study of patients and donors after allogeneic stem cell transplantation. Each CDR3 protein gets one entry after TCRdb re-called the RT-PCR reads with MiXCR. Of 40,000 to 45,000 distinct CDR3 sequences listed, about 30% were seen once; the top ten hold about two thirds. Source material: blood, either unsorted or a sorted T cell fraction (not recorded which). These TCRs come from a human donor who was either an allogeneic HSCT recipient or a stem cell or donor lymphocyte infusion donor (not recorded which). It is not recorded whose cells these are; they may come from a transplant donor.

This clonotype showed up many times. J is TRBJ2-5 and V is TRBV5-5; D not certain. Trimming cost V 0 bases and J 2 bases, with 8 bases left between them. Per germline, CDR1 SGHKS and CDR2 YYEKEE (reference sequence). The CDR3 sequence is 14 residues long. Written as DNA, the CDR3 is TGTGCCAGCAGCTTGGGGCAAGGTCAAGAGACCCAGTACTTC. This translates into CASSLGQGQETQYF.

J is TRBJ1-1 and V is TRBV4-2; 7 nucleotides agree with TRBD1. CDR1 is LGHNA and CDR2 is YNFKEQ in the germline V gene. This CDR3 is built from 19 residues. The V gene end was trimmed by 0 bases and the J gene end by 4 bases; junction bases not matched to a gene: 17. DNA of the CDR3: TGTGCCAGCAGCCAAGACTATCGGATATTCGGCAGGGGGGGCACTGAAGCTTTCTTT. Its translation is CASSQDYRIFGRGGTEAFF.

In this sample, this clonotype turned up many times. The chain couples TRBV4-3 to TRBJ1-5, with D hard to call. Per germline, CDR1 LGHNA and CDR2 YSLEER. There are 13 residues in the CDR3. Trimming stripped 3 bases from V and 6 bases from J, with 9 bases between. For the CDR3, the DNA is TGCGCCAGCAGCCAGAACGTCGGTCAGCCCCAGCATTTT. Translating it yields CASSQNVGQPQHF.

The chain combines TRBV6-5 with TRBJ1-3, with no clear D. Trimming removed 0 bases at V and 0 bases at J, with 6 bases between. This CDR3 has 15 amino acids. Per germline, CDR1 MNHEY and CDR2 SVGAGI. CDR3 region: CASSYSTDSGNTIYF. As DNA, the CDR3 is TGTGCCAGCAGTTACTCGACCGACTCTGGAAACACCATATATTTT.

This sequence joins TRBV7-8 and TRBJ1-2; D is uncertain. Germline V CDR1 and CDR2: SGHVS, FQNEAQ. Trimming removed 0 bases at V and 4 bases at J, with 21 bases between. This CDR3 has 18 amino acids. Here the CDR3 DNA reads TGTGCCAGCAGCTTAGCGCAGCGTACAGCCTCCTTCCTCTATGGCTACACCTTC. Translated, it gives CASSLAQRTASFLYGYTF.

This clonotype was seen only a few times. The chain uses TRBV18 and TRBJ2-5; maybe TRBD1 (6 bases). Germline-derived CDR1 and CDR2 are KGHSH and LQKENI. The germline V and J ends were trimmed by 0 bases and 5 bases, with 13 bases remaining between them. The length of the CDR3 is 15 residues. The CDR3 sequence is CASSPPLGTGETQYF. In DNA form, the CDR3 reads TGTGCCAGCTCACCACCATTGGGAACAGGGGAGACCCAGTACTTC.

The CDR3 spells CASSPNGEGRSPLHF. CDR3 nucleotide sequence: TGCGCCAGCAGCCCGAACGGTGAGGGTAGATCACCCCTCCACTTT. This chain joins TRBV4-1 and TRBJ1-6; D is ambiguous. The CDR3 is 15 amino acids. Germline V gene lookup returns CDR1 MGHRA and CDR2 YSYEKL. Trimming shortened V by 4 bases and J by 10 bases, and 17 bases separated the two germline ends.

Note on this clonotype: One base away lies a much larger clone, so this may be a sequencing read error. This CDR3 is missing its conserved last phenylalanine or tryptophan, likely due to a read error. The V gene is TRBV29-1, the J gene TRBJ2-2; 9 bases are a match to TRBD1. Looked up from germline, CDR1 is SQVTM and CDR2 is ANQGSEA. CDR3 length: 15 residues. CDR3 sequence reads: CSIKLGQGNTGELFL. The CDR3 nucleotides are TGCAGTATTAAACTGGGACAGGGGAACACCGGGGAGCTGTTTTTG.